This T cell receptor (beta chain) emerged from a study of T cells in Graves' hyperthyroidism and ophthalmopathy (dated by TCRdb to the late 2010s). Broadly, across the study: Peripheral blood samples were taken at the time of initial diagnosis, prior to any treatment. TCR V-J signatures able to tell the groups apart were searched for in a discovery cohort of 90 to 100 patients, of whom 40 to 45 had Graves' ophthalmopathy and under 65 had stable Graves' hyperthyroidism. Prospective prediction of ophthalmopathy was tested in an independent validation cohort consisting of 18 hyperthyroidism patients and approximately 16 patients who later progressed to ophthalmopathy. The 100 discovery patients were randomly split 7:3 into training and test sets. Thyroid tissue and blood T-cell repertoires from several Graves' hyperthyroidism patients were also compared in the study. Following sampling, methimazole starting at 30 mg daily was given to hyperthyroidism patients, and high-dose intravenous methylprednisolone was given to ophthalmopathy patients. TCR Vbeta CDR3 sequencing of around 130 peripheral blood samples (over 40 ophthalmopathy, about 80 hyperthyroidism and around 17 progressor patients) is reported in the paper. Broad study findings and their caveats: Most expanded thyroid clonotypes (frequency above 0.001) were also found in blood, which suggests that blood repertoires may mirror thyroid immune responses. In validation, progression to ophthalmopathy was predicted by the model with around 71% sensitivity and roughly 72% specificity, a median of about 6.8 months before onset. No statistical method was used to fix the sample size in advance, and group allocation was not hidden from the investigators. A 13 V-J signature model separated ophthalmopathy from stable hyperthyroidism, with roughly 88% sensitivity and roughly 81% specificity in cross-validation and 80%/75% in testing.

Ten or more counts support this clonotype. Its antigen target is currently unknown. No per-base quality is available; no much larger clone lies one base away. From its cysteine to its phenylalanine, the CDR3 spans 11 amino acids. This entry keeps only the CDR3 DNA: 33 bases, framed from base 1. According to the germline V gene, CDR1 reads MNHNS and CDR2 reads SASEGT. V is shortened by 6 bases, J by 10 bases, and the region joining them spans 12 bases. The TCR beta CDR3 regions were amplified from RNA transcripts. The first round of RT-PCR for the TCR CDR3 was performed with the HTBI primer set and the Qiagen OneStep RT-PCR kit. The libraries were constructed in a second round of multiplex PCR and then size-selected and purified. The libraries were sequenced on an Illumina HiSeq2000 using paired-end 100 bp reads. The study's processing was this. SOAPnuke was used to process the raw data, with reads discarded if the reads contained adapters or uncalled bases, had a mean Phred below 15, or lacked an exact constant-primer or identifier match. High-quality paired reads were merged with COPE v1.2.5, and unique nucleotide sequences were defined as clonotypes. Clonotypes were aligned to IMGT TRBV, TRBD and TRBJ reference segments using MiTCR v1.1. Analysis was restricted to V-J combinations with a frequency above 0.0001, which covered 99.2% of repertoires. The TCS score was defined as F50 (clonal expansion) divided by E x V (chaos), with BLOSUM62-based TCRdist calculated between CDR3 peptides within each V-J. Welch's t-statistics and random forest reduced roughly 540 V-J features to 13, which were used in a naive Bayes classifier (R e1071). TCRdb reran the public reads through fastp at Q25 and MiXCR, keeping productive beta chains. Each entry is one CDR3 protein sequence, shown with its most common DNA and genes. These V and J calls derive from TCRdb rather than the authors' analysis. In this sample the table shows around 500,000 distinct CDR3 sequences, under 15% of which occur a single time. Of the sample, about 17% is held by the ten largest clones.

Stable Graves' hyperthyroidism was defined as no progression to ophthalmopathy during 18 months of follow-up. The hyperthyroidism patients were between 18 and 65 years old and newly diagnosed, with a disease duration of less than 2 months. The study excluded patients with uncontrolled infections, other autoimmune diseases, pregnancy or lactation. Diagnoses were established on the basis of clinical symptoms, serum thyroxine and TRAb, thyroid ultrasound, and orbital computed tomography. PBMCs were isolated from roughly 10 ml of fresh peripheral blood by Ficoll-Paque density gradient centrifugation. Total RNA was extracted using Trizol reagent, and RNA quality was assessed on an Agilent 2100 Bioanalyzer.

Input material: blood. The receptor chain draws on TRBV6-1 and TRBJ1-2; there is no confident call for the D gene. The clonotype comes from a woman under 30 with Graves' hyperthyroidism. The CDR3 corresponds to CASRQGIAYTF. The nucleotide sequence reads as follows: TGTGCCAGCAGACAAGGAATAGCCTACACCTTC.